Below, 19 T cell receptor beta chains from the same sample are listed, as sequenced in a study of post-analysis software for immune sequencing data. Findings of the study overall: Several TRBV segments occurring more often in patients than controls included TRBV5-6, TRBV5-1 and TRBV20-1.

These TCRs are of unknown antigen specificity. Tagging with unique molecular identifiers was a feature of the TCR beta cDNA libraries. TCRdb re-analysed the PCR reads in MiXCR, keeping a single row per CDR3 protein. This sample has around 770,000 distinct CDR3 sequences, with under 60% found just once. The sample consisted of blood. These receptor sequences come from a girl aged 5-17 years with multiple sclerosis.

This clonotype has at least ten counts. A read error may be the cause here, since a much bigger clone is one base away. V and J are TRBV5-1 and TRBJ2-7, with D uncertain. Per germline, CDR1 SGHRS and CDR2 YFSETQ. The CDR3 spans 15 residues. The V gene lost 0 bases and the J gene lost 4 bases, with 14 bases spanning the gap. The CDR3 here is CASSLGRTGPYEQYF. CDR3 sequence (DNA): TGCGCCAGCAGCTTGGGTCGGACCGGGCCATACGAGCAGTACTTC.

The genes are TRBV2 and TRBJ2-4, with unresolved D. In germline, CDR1 is SNHLY, CDR2 FYNNEI. This CDR3 has 13 residues. Between the trimmed V and J ends, which lost 6 bases and 8 bases, there was a span of 14 bases. CDR3 DNA: TGTGCCAGCAGCCAGCTCGGGTTGGACATTCAGTACTTC. Translated, it gives CASSQLGLDIQYF.

The chain links TRBV7-2 to TRBJ2-1; 8 nucleotides line up with TRBD2. The V segment lost 5 bases and the J segment 6 bases; nucleotides outside the gene matches: 9. Per germline, CDR1 SGHTA and CDR2 FQGNSA. The CDR3 contains 15 residues. CDR3 DNA sequence: TGTGCCAGCAGCGGGAGAGCGGGAGTCTTCAATGAGCAGTTCTTC. Amino acids: CASSGRAGVFNEQFF. The whole variable domain, filled in from reference TRBV7-2 and TRBJ2-1, reads GAGVSQSPSNKVTEKGKDVELRCDPISGHTALYWYRQSLGQGLEFLIYFQGNSAPDKSGLPSDRFSAERTGGSVSTLTIQRTQQEDSAVYLCASSGRAGVFNEQFFGPGTRLTVL.

The J gene is TRBJ2-3, the V gene TRBV20-1, with unresolved D. The CDR3 runs to 11 residues. The germline CDR1 and CDR2 sequences are DFQATT and SNEGSKA (reference sequence). Between the trimmed V and J ends, which lost 6 bases and 4 bases, there was a span of 8 bases. CDR3 residues: CSATAPDTQYF. The CDR3, as DNA: TGCAGTGCCACCGCACCAGATACGCAGTATTTT.

The chain joins TRBV20-1 to TRBJ2-5; 7 bases map to TRBD1. The V gene end was trimmed by 5 bases and the J gene end by 13 bases; junction bases not matched to a gene: 7. This CDR3 comprises 10 residues. Germline V lookup: CDR1 DFQATT, CDR2 SNEGSKA (reference sequence). DNA of the CDR3: TGCAGTGCTTCGGGACAGAGTTTGTACTTC. Translated: CSASGQSLYF.

The chain has TRBV30 and TRBJ1-1; D is undetermined. Per germline, CDR1 GTSNPN and CDR2 SVGIG (reference sequence). V lost 0 bases, J lost 0 bases, and 11 bases lay in between. This CDR3 has 15 residues. CDR3 nucleotides: TGTGCCTGGAGTGTAGGTGGACGCCTGAACACTGAAGCTTTCTTT. The encoded protein is CAWSVGGRLNTEAFF.

V is TRBV18 and J is TRBJ2-4, with 9 bases identical to TRBD2. The closer fit of TRBJ2-7 to the DNA end suggests the J call may be wrong. Looked up from germline, CDR1 is KGHSH and CDR2 is LQKENI. The CDR3 totals 14 residues. CDR3 in amino acids: CASSPLAGDYEQYF. The CDR3 bases are TGTGCCAGCTCACCACTAGCGGGAGACTACGAGCAGTACTTC.

The V and J genes are TRBV7-8 and TRBJ2-5; maybe TRBD1 (5 bases). The CDR3 contains 14 residues. Germline V gene sequence: CDR1 SGHVS, CDR2 FQNEAQ. V gave up 5 bases and J gave up 1 base, with 11 bases separating them. For the CDR3, the DNA is TGTGCCAGCAGCGGGGCTATTGGCCAAGAGACCCAGTACTTC. Amino acids: CASSGAIGQETQYF.

The chain links TRBV20-1 to TRBJ2-7; 12 bases align to TRBD1. This CDR3 spans 14 amino acids. Germline values: CDR1 DFQATT, CDR2 SNEGSKA (reference sequence). With 1 base clipped from V and 7 bases from J, the junction kept 5 bases outside the gene matches. CDR3 in DNA: TGCAGTGCTAGAGGCCGGGACAGGGGGCAAGAGCAGTACTTC. As protein: CSARGRDRGQEQYF.

The chain is built from TRBV5-6 and TRBJ2-7; 7 bases map to TRBD1. In germline, CDR1 is SGHDT, CDR2 YYEEEE. Germline trimming cut 1 base from V and 0 bases from J; bases unmatched to any gene: 4. The CDR3 is 15 amino acids. This CDR3 is CASSLMGQSSYEQYF. In DNA, the CDR3 is TGTGCCAGCAGCTTGATGGGACAGAGCTCCTACGAGCAGTACTTC. Complete variable domain (other parts from reference TRBV5-6 and TRBJ2-7): DAGVTQSPTHLIKTRGQQVTLRCSPKSGHDTVSWYQQALGQGPQFIFQYYEEEERQRGNFPDRFSGHQFPNYSSELNVNALLLGDSALYLCASSLMGQSSYEQYFGPGTRLTVT.

This clonotype was observed a few times. V gene TRBV3-1 combines with J gene TRBJ2-1; weak D call: TRBD2 (7 bases). Per the germline V gene, CDR1 is LGHDT and CDR2 is YNNKEL (reference sequence). The V end lost 2 bases, the J end lost 4 bases, and 21 bases lay between the germline ends. This CDR3 spans 18 amino acids. In DNA, the CDR3 is TGTGCCAGCAGCCAAACCCTGGGGGGGAAGGGGGTTTACAATGAGCAGTTCTTC. Its protein product is CASSQTLGGKGVYNEQFF.

J is TRBJ1-1 and V is TRBV11-2; D might be TRBD1 (5 bases). CDR1 is SGHAT and CDR2 is FQNNGV in the germline V gene. Trimming left V 0 bases short and J 1 base short, with 18 bases between. This CDR3 is built from 18 residues. In DNA, the CDR3 is TGTGCCAGCAGCTTAGATTTGGCAGGGAGTACGGAGAACACTGAAGCTTTCTTT. Amino acids: CASSLDLAGSTENTEAFF.

CDR3 DNA: TGCAGTGCTAGAGGAGGATTGGCAGAGACCCAGTTCTTC. Residues: CSARGGLAETQFF. This chain connects TRBV20-1 to TRBJ2-1; D unclear. Germline CDR1 reads DFQATT; CDR2 reads SNEGSKA (reference sequence). V shed 1 base and J shed 13 bases, with 17 bases lying between them. The CDR3 contains 13 residues.

The chain uses TRBV29-1 and TRBJ1-2; 8 bases are shared with TRBD1. The germline CDR1 and CDR2 sequences are SQVTM and ANQGSEA. The junction had 14 bases not matched to a gene; V was cut back by 4 bases and J by 7 bases. The CDR3 is made up of 15 amino acids. The CDR3 sequence: CSVGPPRGLYLGYTF. The CDR3 DNA is TGCAGCGTTGGCCCCCCCAGGGGGCTATATCTTGGCTACACCTTC.

This clonotype came up a few times. The rearrangement links TRBV12-3 or TRBV12-4 to TRBJ2-1, with 13 bases identical to TRBD2. The length of the CDR3 is 16 residues. V trimming: 6 bases; J trimming: 4 bases; junction bases outside the gene matches: 6. The CDR3 sequence: CASRPTSGREYNEQFF. As DNA, the CDR3 is TGTGCCAGCAGACCTACTAGCGGGAGGGAATACAATGAGCAGTTCTTC.

This clonotype was counted only a few times. The chain joins TRBV7-2 to TRBJ2-3, with no clear D. Trimming took off 5 bases at V and 0 bases at J, with 6 bases between the two ends. The CDR3 contains 13 residues. Per the germline V gene, CDR1 is SGHTA and CDR2 is FQGNSA. CDR3 residues: CASSKISTDTQYF. CDR3 coding DNA: TGTGCCAGCAGCAAGATAAGCACAGATACGCAGTATTTT.

This clonotype was picked up a small number of times. The V and J genes are TRBV7-8 and TRBJ1-2; TRBD1 aligns across 7 bases. Germline V gene sequence: CDR1 SGHVS, CDR2 FQNEAQ. The CDR3 loop spans 14 amino acids. The J segment lost 2 bases and the V segment lost 5 bases, leaving 5 bases of the junction unmatched. CDR3 sequence reads: CASSRQTGNYGYTF. The DNA of the CDR3 is TGTGCCAGCAGCCGACAGACAGGGAACTATGGCTACACCTTC.

This clonotype was picked up a small number of times. One junction end does not reproduce the germline sequence, and a read error may be involved. The J gene is TRBJ2-5, the V gene TRBV10-3; 11 bases agree with TRBD2. The J call is uncertain, as TRBJ2-7 better fits the DNA end. The CDR3 contains 16 residues. CDR1 and CDR2 from the germline V gene are ENHRY and SYGVKD. Here the CDR3 reads CAVSEVVAGGPYEQYF. DNA for the CDR3: TGTGCCGTCAGTGAGGTAGTAGCGGGAGGGCCATACGAGCAGTACTTC.

The chain joins TRBV20-1 to TRBJ2-4, with 15 bases that match TRBD2. The DNA matches TRBJ2-7 better at its end, which makes the J call doubtful. The CDR3 length is 14 residues. Looked up from germline, CDR1 is DFQATT and CDR2 is SNEGSKA (reference sequence). The CDR3 here is CSARGTSGRIEQYF. The DNA of the CDR3 is TGCAGTGCTAGGGGGACTAGCGGGAGGATCGAGCAGTACTTC.